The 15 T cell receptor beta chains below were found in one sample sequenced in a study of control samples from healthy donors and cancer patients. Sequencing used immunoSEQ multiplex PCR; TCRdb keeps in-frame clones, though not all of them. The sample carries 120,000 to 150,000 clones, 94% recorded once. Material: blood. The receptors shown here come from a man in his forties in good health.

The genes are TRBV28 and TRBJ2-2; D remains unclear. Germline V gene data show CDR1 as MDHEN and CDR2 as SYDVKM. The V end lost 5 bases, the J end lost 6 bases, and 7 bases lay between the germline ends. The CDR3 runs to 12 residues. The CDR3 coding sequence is TGTGCCAGCAGTCCCCATGCCGGGGAGCTGTTTTTT. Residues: CASSPHAGELFF.

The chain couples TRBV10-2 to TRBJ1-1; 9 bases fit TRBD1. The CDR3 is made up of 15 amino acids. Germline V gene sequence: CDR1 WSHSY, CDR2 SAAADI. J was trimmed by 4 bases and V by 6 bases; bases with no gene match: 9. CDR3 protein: CASRTGGLDGTEAFF. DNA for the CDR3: TGCGCCAGCAGAACAGGGGGCCTGGACGGCACTGAAGCTTTCTTT.

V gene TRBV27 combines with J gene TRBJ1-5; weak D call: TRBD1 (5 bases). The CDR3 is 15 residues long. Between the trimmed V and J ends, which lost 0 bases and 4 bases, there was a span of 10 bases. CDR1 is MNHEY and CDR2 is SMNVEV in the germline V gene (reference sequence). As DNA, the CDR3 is TGTGCCAGCAGTTTATCAGGCAGGGAAAATCAGCCCCAGCATTTT. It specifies CASSLSGRENQPQHF.

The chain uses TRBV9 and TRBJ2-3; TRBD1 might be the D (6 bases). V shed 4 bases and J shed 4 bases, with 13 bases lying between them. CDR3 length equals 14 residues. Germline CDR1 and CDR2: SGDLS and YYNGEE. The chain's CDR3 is CASSRTDSPDTQYF. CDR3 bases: TGTGCCAGCAGCCGAACGGACAGCCCAGATACGCAGTATTTT. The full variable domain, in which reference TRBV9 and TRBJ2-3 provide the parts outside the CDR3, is DSGVTQTPKHLITATGQRVTLRCSPRSGDLSVYWYQQSLDQGLQFLIQYYNGEERAKGNILERFSAQQFPDLHSELNLSSLELGDSALYFCASSRTDSPDTQYFGPGTRLTVL.

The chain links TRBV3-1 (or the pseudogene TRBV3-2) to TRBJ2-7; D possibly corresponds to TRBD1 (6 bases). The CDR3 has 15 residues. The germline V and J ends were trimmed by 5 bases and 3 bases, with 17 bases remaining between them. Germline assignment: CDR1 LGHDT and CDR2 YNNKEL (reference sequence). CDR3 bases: TGTGCCAGCAGCTCCCTGGTGGGGGCCTACTACGAGCAGTACTTC. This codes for CASSSLVGAYYEQYF.

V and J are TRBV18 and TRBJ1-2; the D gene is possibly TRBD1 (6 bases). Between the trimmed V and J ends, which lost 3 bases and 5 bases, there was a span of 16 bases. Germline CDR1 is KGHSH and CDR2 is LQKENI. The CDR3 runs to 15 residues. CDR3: CASSPVGQPLYGYTF. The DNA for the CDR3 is TGTGCCAGCTCACCGGTTGGACAGCCTCTTTATGGCTACACCTTC.

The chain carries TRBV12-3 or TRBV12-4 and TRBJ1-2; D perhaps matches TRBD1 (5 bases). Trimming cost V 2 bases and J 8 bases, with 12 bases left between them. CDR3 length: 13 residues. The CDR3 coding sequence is TGTGCCAGCAGTTTATCGCAGGGAACCGGCTACACCTTC. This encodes CASSLSQGTGYTF.

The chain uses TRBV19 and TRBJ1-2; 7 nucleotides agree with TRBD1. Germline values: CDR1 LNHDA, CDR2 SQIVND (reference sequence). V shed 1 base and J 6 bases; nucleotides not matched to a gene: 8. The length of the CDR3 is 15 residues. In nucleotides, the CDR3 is TGTGCCAGTAGTATAGGACAGGGTGATGTCGATGGCTACACCTTC. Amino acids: CASSIGQGDVDGYTF.

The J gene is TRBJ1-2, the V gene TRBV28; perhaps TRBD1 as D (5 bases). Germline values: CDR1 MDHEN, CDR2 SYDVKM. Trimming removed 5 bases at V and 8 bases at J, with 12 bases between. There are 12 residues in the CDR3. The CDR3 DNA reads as TGTGCCAGCAGTACCGACAGTCGGGGCTACACCTTC. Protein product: CASSTDSRGYTF.

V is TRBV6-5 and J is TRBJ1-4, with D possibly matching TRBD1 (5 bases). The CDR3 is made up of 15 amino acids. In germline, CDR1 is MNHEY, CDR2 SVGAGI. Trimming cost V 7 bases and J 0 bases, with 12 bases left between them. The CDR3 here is CASTPGGATNEKLFF. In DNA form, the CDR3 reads TGTGCCAGCACTCCGGGGGGAGCAACTAATGAAAAACTGTTTTTT.

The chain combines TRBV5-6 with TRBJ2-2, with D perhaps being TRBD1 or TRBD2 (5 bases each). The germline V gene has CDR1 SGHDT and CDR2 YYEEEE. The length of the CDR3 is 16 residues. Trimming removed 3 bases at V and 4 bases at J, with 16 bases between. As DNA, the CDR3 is TGTGCCAGCAGCTGGTGGGGGACCCTGTCCACCGGGGAGCTGTTTTTT. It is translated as CASSWWGTLSTGELFF. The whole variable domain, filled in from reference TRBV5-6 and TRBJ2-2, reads DAGVTQSPTHLIKTRGQQVTLRCSPKSGHDTVSWYQQALGQGPQFIFQYYEEEERQRGNFPDRFSGHQFPNYSSELNVNALLLGDSALYLCASSWWGTLSTGELFFGEGSRLTVL.

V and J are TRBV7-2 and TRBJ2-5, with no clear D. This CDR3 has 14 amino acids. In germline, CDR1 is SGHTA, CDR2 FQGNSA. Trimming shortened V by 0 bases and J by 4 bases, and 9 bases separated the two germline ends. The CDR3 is CASSLAGGLETQYF. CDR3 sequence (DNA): TGTGCCAGCAGCTTAGCGGGCGGCTTAGAGACCCAGTACTTC.

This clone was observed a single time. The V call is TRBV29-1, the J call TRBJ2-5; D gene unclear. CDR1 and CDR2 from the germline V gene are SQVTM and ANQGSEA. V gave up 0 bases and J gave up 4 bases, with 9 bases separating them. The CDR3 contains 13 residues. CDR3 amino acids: CSVEDLGRETQYF. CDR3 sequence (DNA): TGCAGCGTTGAAGATCTTGGAAGAGAGACCCAGTACTTC.

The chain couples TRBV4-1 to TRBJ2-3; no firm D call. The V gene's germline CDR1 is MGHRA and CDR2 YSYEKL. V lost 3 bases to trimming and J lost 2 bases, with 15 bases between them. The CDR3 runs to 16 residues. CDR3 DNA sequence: TGCGCCAGCAGCCAGTCAAGAGTGGTGGTCACAGATACGCAGTATTTT. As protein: CASSQSRVVVTDTQYF.

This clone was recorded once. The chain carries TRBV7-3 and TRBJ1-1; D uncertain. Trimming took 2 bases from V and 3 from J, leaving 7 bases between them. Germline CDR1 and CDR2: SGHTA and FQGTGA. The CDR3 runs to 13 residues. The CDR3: CASSLSEDTEAFF. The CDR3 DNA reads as TGTGCCAGCAGCTTATCGGAGGACACTGAAGCTTTCTTT. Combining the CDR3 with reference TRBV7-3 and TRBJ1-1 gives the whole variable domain GAGVSQTPSNKVTEKGKYVELRCDPISGHTALYWYRQSLGQGPEFLIYFQGTGAADDSGLPNDRFFAVRPEGSVSTLKIQRTERGDSAVYLCASSLSEDTEAFFGQGTRLTVV.